The sequence of this TCR beta chain was determined in a study of blood T cell repertoires in COVID-19. Study-wide background: Sample material is recorded as cDNA or gDNA derived from T cells, B-cell-depleted T cells, or PBMCs.

As originally analysed: Amplification from reference gene primers served as the basis for estimated nucleated cell counts. This table comes from immunoSEQ multiplex PCR, and its TCRdb copy is limited to in-frame clones, with some not included. V and J calls and clone size are those listed in that table; D and trimming were worked out from the DNA. The sample includes more than 95,000 clones, over 75% of them seen just once. The CDR3 loop spans 16 amino acids. CDR1 MDHEN and CDR2 SYDVKM come from the germline V gene. Deletions cut 2 bases from V and 0 bases from J, with 12 bases between. This receptor was obtained from a man over 45 with acute or convalescent COVID-19. The sample taken for sequencing was peripheral blood. The genes are TRBV28 and TRBJ2-3; D may be TRBD1 (5 bases). The CDR3: CASSLQGATSTDTQYF. CDR3 nucleotide sequence: TGTGCCAGCAGTTTACAGGGCGCCACTAGCACAGATACGCAGTATTTT.